This T cell receptor beta chain was retrieved from a study of CD8+CD57+ T cells in acquired aplastic anemia. The study's findings and limits: The same twenty-nine CD8+ CDR3 sequences occurred in patients and in controls.

For CDR3 and TCR beta VDJ profiling, genomic DNA was the template used. TCRdb reprocessed the reads via MiXCR and lists one record per CDR3 protein. The sample contains 300,000 or so distinct CDR3 sequences, 45% to 65% of which appear only once. In its sample, this clonotype was seen many times. As yet, its antigen is unknown. V gave up 2 bases and J gave up 10 bases, with 12 bases separating them. This CDR3 has 13 amino acids. The germline V gene has CDR1 MNHEY and CDR2 SVGAGI. The rearrangement uses TRBV6-5 and TRBJ1-5; tentative D call: TRBD1 (5 bases). Sample: sorted CD4+, CD8+, or CD8+CD57+ T cells (not recorded which) from PBMCs. The sequence came from a human donor with severe aplastic anemia or a healthy control (not recorded which). CDR3 protein: CASSYRPGSPQHF. DNA of the CDR3: TGTGCCAGCAGTTACCGACCAGGGTCACCCCAGCATTTT.